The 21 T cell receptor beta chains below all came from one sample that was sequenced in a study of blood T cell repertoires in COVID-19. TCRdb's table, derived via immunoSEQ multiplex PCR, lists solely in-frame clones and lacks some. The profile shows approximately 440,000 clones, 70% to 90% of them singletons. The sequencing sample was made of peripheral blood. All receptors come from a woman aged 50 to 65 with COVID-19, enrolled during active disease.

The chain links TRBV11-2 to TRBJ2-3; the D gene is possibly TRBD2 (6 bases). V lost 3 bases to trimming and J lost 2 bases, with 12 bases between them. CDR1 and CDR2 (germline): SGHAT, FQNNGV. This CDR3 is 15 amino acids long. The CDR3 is CASSLGGPNTDTQYF. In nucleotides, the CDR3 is TGTGCCAGCAGCTTGGGGGGACCCAACACAGATACGCAGTATTTT.

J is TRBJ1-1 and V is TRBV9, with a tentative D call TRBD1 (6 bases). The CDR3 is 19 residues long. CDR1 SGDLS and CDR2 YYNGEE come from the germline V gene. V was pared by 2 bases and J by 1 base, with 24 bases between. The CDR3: CASSVFITHFVQGNTEAFF. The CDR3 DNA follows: TGTGCCAGCAGCGTTTTTATCACCCATTTCGTACAGGGGAACACTGAAGCTTTCTTT.

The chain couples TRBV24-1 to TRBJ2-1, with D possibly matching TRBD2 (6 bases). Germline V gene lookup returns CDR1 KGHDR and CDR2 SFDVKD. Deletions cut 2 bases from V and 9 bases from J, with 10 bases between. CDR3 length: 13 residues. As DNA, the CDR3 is TGTGCCACCAGTGATTCACTAGCTGGTGAGCAGTTCTTC. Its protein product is CATSDSLAGEQFF.

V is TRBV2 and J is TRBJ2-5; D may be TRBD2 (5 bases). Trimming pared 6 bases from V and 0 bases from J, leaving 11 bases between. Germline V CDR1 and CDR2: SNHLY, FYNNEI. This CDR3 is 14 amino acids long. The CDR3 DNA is TGTGCCAGCAGAGCTGGACTTTACCAAGAGACCCAGTACTTC. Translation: CASRAGLYQETQYF.

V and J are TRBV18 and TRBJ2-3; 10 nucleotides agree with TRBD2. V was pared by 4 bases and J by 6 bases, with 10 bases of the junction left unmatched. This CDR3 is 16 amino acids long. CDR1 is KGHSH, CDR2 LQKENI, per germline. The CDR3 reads CASSLLAGAPSDTQYF. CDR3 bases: TGTGCCAGCTCACTTCTAGCGGGGGCACCATCCGATACGCAGTATTTT. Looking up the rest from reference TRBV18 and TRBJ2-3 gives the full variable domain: NAGVMQNPRHLVRRRGQEARLRCSPMKGHSHVYWYRQLPEEGLKFMVYLQKENIIDESGMPKERFSAEFPKEGPSILRIQQVVRGDSAAYFCASSLLAGAPSDTQYFGPGTRLTVL.

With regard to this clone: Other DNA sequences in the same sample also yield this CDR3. CDR3 amino acids: CASSLDRGYGYTF. CDR3 nucleotide sequence: TGTGCCAGCTCCCTGGACAGGGGCTATGGCTACACCTTC. The gene calls are TRBV6-5 and TRBJ1-2; 9 bases fit TRBD1. The germline V gene encodes CDR1 MNHEY and CDR2 SVGAGI. V lost 8 bases and J lost 4; bases outside the gene matches: 5. CDR3 length: 13 residues.

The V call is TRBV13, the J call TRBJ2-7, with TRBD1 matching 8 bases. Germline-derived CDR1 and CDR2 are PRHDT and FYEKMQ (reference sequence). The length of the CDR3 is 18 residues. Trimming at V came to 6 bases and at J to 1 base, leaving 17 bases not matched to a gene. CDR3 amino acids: CASSRIPGGGIESYEQYF. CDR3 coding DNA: TGTGCCAGCAGTCGGATCCCAGGGGGCGGAATTGAGTCCTACGAGCAGTACTTC.

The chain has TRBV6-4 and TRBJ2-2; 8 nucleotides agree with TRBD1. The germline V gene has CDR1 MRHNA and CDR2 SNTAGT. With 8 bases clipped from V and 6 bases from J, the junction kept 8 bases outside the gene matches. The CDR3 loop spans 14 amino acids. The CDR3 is CASGRTGTAGELFF. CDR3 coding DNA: TGTGCCAGCGGGCGGACAGGGACAGCCGGGGAGCTGTTTTTT.

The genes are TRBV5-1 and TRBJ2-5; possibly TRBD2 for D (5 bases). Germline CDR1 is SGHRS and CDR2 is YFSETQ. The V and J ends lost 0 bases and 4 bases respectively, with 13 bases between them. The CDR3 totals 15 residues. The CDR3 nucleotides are TGCGCCAGCAGCTTGGCCGCAGAGCGGACAGAGACCCAGTACTTC. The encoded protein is CASSLAAERTETQYF. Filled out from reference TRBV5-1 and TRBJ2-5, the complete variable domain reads KAGVTQTPRYLIKTRGQQVTLSCSPISGHRSVSWYQQTPGQGLQFLFEYFSETQRNKGNFPGRFSGRQFSNSRSEMNVSTLELGDSALYLCASSLAAERTETQYFGPGTRLLVL.

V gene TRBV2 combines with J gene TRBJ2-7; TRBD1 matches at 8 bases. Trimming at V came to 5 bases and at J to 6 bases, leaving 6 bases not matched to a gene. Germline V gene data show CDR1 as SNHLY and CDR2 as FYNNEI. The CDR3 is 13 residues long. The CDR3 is CASSFQGAGEQYF. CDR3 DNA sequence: TGTGCCAGCAGTTTTCAGGGGGCCGGCGAGCAGTACTTC. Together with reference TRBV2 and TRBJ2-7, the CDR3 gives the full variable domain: EPEVTQTPSHQVTQMGQEVILRCVPISNHLYFYWYRQILGQKVEFLVSFYNNEISEKSEIFDDQFSVERPDGSNFTLKIRSTKLEDSAMYFCASSFQGAGEQYFGPGTRLTVT.

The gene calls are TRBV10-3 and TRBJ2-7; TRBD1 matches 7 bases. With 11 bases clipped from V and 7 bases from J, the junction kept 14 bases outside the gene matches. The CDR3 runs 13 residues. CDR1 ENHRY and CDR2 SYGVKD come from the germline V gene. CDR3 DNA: TGTGCCGCCTCATTAACAGGGGCGGAAGAGCAGTACTTC. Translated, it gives CAASLTGAEEQYF.

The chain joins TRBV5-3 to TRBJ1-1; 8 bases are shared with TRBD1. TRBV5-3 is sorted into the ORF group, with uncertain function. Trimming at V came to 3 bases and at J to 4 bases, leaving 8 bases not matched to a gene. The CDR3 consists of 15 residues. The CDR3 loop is CARSSGWTGTTEAFF. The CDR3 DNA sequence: TGTGCCAGAAGCTCCGGGTGGACAGGGACCACTGAAGCTTTCTTT.

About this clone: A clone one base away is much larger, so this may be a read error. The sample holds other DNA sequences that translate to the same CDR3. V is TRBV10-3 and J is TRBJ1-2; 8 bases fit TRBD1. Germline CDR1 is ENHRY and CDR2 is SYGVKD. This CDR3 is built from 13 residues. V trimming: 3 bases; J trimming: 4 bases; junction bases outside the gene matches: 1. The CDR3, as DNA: TGTGCCATCAGTGAAGGACAGGGCTATGGCTACACCTTC. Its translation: CAISEGQGYGYTF.

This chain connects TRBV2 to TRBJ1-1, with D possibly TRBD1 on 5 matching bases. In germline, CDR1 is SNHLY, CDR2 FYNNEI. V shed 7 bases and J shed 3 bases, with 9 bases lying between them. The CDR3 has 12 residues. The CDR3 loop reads CASKWGDTEAFF. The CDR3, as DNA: TGTGCCAGCAAGTGGGGGGACACTGAAGCTTTCTTT.

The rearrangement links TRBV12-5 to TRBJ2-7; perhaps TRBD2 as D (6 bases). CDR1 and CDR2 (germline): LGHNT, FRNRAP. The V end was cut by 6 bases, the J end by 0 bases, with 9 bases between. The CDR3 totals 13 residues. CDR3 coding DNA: TGTGCTAGTGGAGGGACTCACTCCTACGAGCAGTACTTC. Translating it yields CASGGTHSYEQYF.

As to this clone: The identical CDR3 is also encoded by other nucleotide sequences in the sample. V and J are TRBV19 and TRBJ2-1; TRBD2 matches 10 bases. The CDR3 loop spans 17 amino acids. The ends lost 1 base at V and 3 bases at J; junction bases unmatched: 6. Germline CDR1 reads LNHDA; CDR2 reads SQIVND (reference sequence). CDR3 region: CASSIGASGGYYNEQFF. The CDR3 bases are TGTGCCAGTAGTATAGGAGCTAGCGGGGGTTACTACAATGAGCAGTTCTTC.

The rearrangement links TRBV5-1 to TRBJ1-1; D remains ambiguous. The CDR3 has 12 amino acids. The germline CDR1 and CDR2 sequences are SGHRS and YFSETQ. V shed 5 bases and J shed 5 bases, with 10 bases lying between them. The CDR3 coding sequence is TGCGCCAGCAGTCCCGTCGGGACTGAAGCTTTCTTT. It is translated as CASSPVGTEAFF.

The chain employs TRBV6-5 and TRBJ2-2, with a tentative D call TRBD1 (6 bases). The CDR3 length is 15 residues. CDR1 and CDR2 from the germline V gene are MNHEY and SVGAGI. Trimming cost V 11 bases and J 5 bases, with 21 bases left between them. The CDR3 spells CASFSGVVRTGELFF. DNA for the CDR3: TGTGCCTCGTTTTCAGGGGTCGTTCGGACCGGGGAGCTGTTTTTT.

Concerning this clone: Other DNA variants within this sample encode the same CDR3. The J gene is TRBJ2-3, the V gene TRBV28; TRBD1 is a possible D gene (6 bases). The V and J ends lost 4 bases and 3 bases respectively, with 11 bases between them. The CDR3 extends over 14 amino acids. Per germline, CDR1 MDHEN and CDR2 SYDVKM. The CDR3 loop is CASSWGRGTDTQYF. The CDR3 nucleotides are TGTGCCAGCAGTTGGGGCAGGGGAACAGATACGCAGTATTTT.

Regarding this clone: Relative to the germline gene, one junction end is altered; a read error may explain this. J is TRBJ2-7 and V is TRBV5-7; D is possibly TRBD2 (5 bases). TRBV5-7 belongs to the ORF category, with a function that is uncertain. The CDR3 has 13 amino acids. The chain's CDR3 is CASRFRDRNEQYF. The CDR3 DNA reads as TGTGCCAGCCGCTTCCGGGATCGGAACGAGCAGTACTTC.

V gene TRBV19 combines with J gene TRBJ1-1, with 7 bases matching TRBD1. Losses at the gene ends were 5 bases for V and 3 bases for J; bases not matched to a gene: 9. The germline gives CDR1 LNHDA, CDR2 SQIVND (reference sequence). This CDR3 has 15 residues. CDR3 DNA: TGTGCCAGTAGTGCCGACAGGGTTTCTTACACTGAAGCTTTCTTT. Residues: CASSADRVSYTEAFF.